Sequencing of this T cell receptor beta chain was carried out in a study of cytomegalovirus exposure and HLA in healthy donors. The germline V gene encodes CDR1 ENHRY and CDR2 SYGVKD. V lost 11 bases to trimming and J lost 1 base, with 8 bases between them. CDR3 length: 12 amino acids. Primers: 60 Vbeta forward and 13 Jbeta reverse. Profiled with immunoSEQ multiplex PCR; TCRdb holds only in-frame clones, not every one. The sample data list some 150,000 clones. The specimen sequenced was PBMCs. The V gene is TRBV10-3, the J gene TRBJ2-2; tentative D call: TRBD2 (6 bases). The origin of this receptor is a woman between 18 and 29 years old in good health and CMV-seropositive. The CDR3 sequence is CAVSGNTGELFF. The CDR3, as DNA: TGTGCCGTTAGCGGGAACACCGGGGAGCTGTTTTTT.